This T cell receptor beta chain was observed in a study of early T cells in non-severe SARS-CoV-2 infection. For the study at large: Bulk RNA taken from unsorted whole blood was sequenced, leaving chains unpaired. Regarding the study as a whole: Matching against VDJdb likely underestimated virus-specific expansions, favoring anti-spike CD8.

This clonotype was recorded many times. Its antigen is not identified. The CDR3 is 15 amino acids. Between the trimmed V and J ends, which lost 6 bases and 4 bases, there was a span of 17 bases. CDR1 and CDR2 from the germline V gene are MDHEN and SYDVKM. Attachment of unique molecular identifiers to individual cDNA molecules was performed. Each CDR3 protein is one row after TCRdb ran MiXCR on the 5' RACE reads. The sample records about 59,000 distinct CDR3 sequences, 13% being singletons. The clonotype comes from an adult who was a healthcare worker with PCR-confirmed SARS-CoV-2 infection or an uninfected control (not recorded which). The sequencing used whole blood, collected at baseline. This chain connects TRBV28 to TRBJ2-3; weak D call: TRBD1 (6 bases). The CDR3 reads CASSSGQPGADTQYF. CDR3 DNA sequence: TGTGCCAGCAGCTCTGGACAGCCTGGGGCAGATACGCAGTATTTT.